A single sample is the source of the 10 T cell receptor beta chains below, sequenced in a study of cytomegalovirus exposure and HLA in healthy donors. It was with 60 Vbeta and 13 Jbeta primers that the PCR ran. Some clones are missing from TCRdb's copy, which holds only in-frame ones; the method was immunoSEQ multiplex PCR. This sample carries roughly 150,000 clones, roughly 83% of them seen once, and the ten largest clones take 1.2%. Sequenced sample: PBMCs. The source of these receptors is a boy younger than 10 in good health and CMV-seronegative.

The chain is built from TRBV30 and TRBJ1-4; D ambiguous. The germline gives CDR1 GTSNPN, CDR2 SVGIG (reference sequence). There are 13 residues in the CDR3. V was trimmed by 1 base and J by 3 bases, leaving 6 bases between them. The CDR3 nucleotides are TGTGCCTGGAGTGACAGCCCTAATGAAAAACTGTTTTTT. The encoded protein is CAWSDSPNEKLFF.

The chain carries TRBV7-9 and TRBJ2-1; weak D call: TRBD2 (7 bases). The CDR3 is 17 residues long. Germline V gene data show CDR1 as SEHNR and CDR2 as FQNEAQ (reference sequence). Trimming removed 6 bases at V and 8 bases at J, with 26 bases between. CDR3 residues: CASRRTKGGREVDEQFF. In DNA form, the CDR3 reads TGTGCCAGCAGACGAACAAAGGGGGGCCGGGAGGTGGATGAGCAGTTCTTC.

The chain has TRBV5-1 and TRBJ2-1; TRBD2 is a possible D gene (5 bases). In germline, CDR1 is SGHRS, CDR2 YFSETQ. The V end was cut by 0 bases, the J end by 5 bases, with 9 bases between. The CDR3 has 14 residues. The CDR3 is CASSLGLAHNEQFF. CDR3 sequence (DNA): TGCGCCAGCAGCTTGGGGCTAGCCCACAATGAGCAGTTCTTC.

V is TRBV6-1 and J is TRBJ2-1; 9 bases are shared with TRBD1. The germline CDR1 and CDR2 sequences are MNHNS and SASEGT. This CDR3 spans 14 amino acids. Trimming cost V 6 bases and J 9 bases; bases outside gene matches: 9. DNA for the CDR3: TGTGCCAGCAGGGACCTGACAGGGGGACGTGAGCAGTTCTTC. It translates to CASRDLTGGREQFF.

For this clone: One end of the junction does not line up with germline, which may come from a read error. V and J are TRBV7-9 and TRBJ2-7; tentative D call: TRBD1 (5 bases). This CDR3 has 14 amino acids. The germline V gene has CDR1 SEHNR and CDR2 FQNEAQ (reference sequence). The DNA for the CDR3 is TGTGCCAGCAGCTTATCAAGGGGCTCCAACGAGCAGTACTTC. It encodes CASSLSRGSNEQYF.

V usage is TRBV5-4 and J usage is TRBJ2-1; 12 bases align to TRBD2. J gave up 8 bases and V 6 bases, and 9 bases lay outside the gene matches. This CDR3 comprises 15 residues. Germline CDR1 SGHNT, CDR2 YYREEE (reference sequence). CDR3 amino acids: CASINGLAGSDEQFF. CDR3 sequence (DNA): TGTGCCAGCATCAACGGACTAGCGGGAAGCGATGAGCAGTTCTTC.

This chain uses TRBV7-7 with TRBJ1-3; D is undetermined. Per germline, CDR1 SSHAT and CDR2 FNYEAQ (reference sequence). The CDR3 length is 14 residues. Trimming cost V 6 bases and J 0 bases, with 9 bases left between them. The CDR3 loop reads CASRYCPSGNTIYF. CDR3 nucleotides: TGTGCCAGCAGATACTGCCCCTCTGGAAACACCATATATTTT.

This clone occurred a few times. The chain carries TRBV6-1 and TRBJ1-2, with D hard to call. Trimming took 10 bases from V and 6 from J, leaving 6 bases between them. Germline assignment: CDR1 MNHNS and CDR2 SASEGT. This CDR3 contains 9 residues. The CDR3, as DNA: TGTGCCACGCGGAATGGCTACACCTTC. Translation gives CATRNGYTF.

CDR3 DNA: TGTGCCTGGAGTGTTCCTCAAGGGGATTCACCCCTCCACTTT. Translated, it gives CAWSVPQGDSPLHF. The rearrangement links TRBV30 to TRBJ1-6, with a tentative D call TRBD1 (5 bases). Germline-derived CDR1 and CDR2 are GTSNPN and SVGIG (reference sequence). The CDR3 runs to 14 residues. With 0 bases removed from V and 8 bases from J, the gap between germline ends came to 11 bases.

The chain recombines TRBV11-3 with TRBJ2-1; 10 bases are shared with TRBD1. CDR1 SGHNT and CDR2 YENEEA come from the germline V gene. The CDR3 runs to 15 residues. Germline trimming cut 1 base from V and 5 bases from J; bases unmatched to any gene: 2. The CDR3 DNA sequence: TGTGCCAGCAGCTTAGGGGACAGGGGAGACAATGAGCAGTTCTTC. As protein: CASSLGDRGDNEQFF.